The clone carrying this T cell receptor beta chain was detected ten times or more. What it recognizes is unknown. Using two-round multiplex PCR, the authors amplified TCR beta CDR3 from genomic DNA. Round one of PCR was performed, and it used primers specific to each TRBV and TRBJ gene. TCRdb fed the multiplex PCR reads into MiXCR, producing one record per CDR3 protein. The sample shows tens of thousands of distinct CDR3 sequences, approximately 24% of them seen only once. This sample was taken from a study of prognosis after radiotherapy for stage I lung cancer. Study as a whole: At a biologically effective dose of at least 100 Gy and in 3 to 5 fractions, SBRT was the radiotherapy delivered. Findings and caveats of the study: Diminished Shannon entropy following stereotactic body radiation therapy characterized patients who developed distant metastases. The question of whether the expanded TCR clones were tumor-specific was not determined.

At each of two time points, about 6 milliliters of venous blood were taken. The CDR3 is 15 amino acids. V shed 0 bases and J 2 bases; nucleotides not matched to a gene: 4. Germline lookup yields CDR1 DFQATT and CDR2 SNEGSKA (reference sequence). The sample consisted of PBMCs, taken before or after stereotactic body radiation therapy (not recorded which). The sequence came from a donor aged 50 or older with non-small cell lung cancer. The V call is TRBV20-1, the J call TRBJ2-5, with 9 positions matching TRBD2. CDR3 sequence (DNA): TGCAGTGCTAGAGATAGGCTAGCGGGGCAAGAGACCCAGTACTTC. It codes for CSARDRLAGQETQYF.